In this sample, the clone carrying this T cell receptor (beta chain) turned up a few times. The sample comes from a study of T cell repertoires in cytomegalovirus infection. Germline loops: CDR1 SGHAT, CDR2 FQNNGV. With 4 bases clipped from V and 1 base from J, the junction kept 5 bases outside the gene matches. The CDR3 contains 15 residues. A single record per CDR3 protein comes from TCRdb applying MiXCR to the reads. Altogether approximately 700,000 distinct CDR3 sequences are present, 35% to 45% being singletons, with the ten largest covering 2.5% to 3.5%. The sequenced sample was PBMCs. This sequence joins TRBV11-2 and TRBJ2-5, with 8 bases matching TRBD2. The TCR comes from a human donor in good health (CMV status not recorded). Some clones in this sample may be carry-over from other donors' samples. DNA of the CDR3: TGTGCCAGCAGCTCGCCAGCGGGAGTCCAAGAGACCCAGTACTTC. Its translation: CASSSPAGVQETQYF.